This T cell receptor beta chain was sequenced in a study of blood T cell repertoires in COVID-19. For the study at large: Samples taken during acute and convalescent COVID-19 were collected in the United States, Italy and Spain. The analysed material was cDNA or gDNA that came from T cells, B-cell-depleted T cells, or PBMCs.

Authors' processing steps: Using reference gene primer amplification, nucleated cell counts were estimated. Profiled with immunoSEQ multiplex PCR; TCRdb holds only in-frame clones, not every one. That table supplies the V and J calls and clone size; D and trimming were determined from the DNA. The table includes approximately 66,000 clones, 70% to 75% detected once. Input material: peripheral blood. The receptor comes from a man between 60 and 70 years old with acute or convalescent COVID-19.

The CDR3 DNA reads as TGTGCCTGGAGTGTACCCGGAAAACTGTTTTTT. Translating it yields CAWSVPGKLFF. The rearrangement links TRBV30 to TRBJ1-4; unclear D gene. V was trimmed by 0 bases and J by 10 bases, leaving 6 bases between them. The length of the CDR3 is 11 residues. Germline CDR1 is GTSNPN and CDR2 is SVGIG (reference sequence).